Listed below are T cell receptor beta chains from one sample, sequenced in a study of lymphopenia after photon versus proton radiotherapy. Method: immunoSEQ multiplex PCR; TCRdb's copy keeps in-frame clones and lacks some. The data show 150,000 to 200,000 clones, about 88% seen once. This specimen was peripheral blood, taken from a patient treated with photon-based radiotherapy. These receptors came from a man in his fifties with gastric cancer. Both conserved end residues are part of each CDR3. Each record gives: J gene, V gene, clone size, D gene, CDR3 protein, CDR3 DNA. A D gene is named only where the DNA matches it firmly. Not every row has a clone size; where given, it reads once, few, many or a size class.

j_call: TRBJ1-5
v_call: TRBV5-6
clone_size: NA
d_call: TRBD1
cdr3_aa: CASSLWGQGTAQPQHF
cdr3_nt: TGTGCCAGCAGCTTGTGGGGACAGGGGACGGCGCAGCCCCAGCATTTT

j_call: TRBJ2-5
v_call: TRBV7-9
clone_size: NA
d_call: NA
cdr3_aa: CASSSTGGATQYF
cdr3_nt: TGTGCCAGCAGCTCCACAGGGGGGGCGACCCAGTACTTC

j_call: TRBJ2-7
v_call: TRBV11-2
clone_size: NA
d_call: TRBD2
cdr3_aa: CASSLFLAGGEQYF
cdr3_nt: TGTGCCAGCAGCTTATTCCTAGCGGGAGGCGAGCAGTACTTC

j_call: TRBJ1-1
v_call: TRBV7-8
clone_size: NA
d_call: TRBD1
cdr3_aa: CASRSTGTGAMNTEAFF
cdr3_nt: TGTGCCAGCAGGTCGACGGGGACAGGAGCCATGAACACTGAAGCTTTCTTT

j_call: TRBJ2-1
v_call: TRBV6-5
clone_size: NA
d_call: TRBD2
cdr3_aa: CASSYGLAGAGEQFF
cdr3_nt: TGTGCCAGCAGTTACGGGCTAGCGGGAGCGGGTGAGCAGTTCTTC

j_call: TRBJ1-1
v_call: TRBV25-1
clone_size: NA
d_call: NA
cdr3_aa: CASLRGGDPNTEAFF
cdr3_nt: TGTGCCAGCCTTAGGGGGGGGGACCCCAACACTGAAGCTTTCTTT

j_call: TRBJ2-1
v_call: TRBV7-2
clone_size: NA
d_call: TRBD1
cdr3_aa: CASSRTGGRDEQFF
cdr3_nt: TGTGCCAGCAGCCGGACAGGGGGTAGGGATGAGCAGTTCTTC

j_call: TRBJ1-1
v_call: TRBV7-2
clone_size: NA
d_call: NA
cdr3_aa: CASSLVPGRTEAFF
cdr3_nt: TGTGCCAGCAGCTTAGTACCGGGTCGGACTGAAGCTTTCTTT

j_call: TRBJ2-5
v_call: TRBV7-8
clone_size: once
d_call: TRBD1
cdr3_aa: CASSPRPPGQGSLGRTQYF
cdr3_nt: TGTGCCAGCAGCCCACGCCCGCCGGGACAGGGGTCGCTGGGCAGGACCCAGTACTTC

j_call: TRBJ2-5
v_call: TRBV2
clone_size: once
d_call: NA
cdr3_aa: CASSGWDAEETQYF
cdr3_nt: TGTGCCAGCAGTGGGTGGGATGCAGAAGAGACCCAGTACTTC

j_call: TRBJ2-2
v_call: TRBV11-3
clone_size: NA
d_call: NA
cdr3_aa: CASSLVGSTGELFF
cdr3_nt: TGTGCCAGCAGCTTAGTGGGGTCGACCGGGGAGCTGTTTTTT

j_call: TRBJ1-5
v_call: TRBV6-1
clone_size: NA
d_call: TRBD1
cdr3_aa: CASSEDYDRAYNQPQHF
cdr3_nt: TGTGCCAGCAGTGAAGATTACGACAGGGCATACAATCAGCCCCAGCATTTT

j_call: TRBJ2-7
v_call: TRBV30
clone_size: NA
d_call: NA
cdr3_aa: CAWSVGGGFSYEQYF
cdr3_nt: TGTGCCTGGAGTGTAGGGGGTGGGTTTTCCTACGAGCAGTACTTC

j_call: TRBJ2-7
v_call: TRBV19
clone_size: NA
d_call: NA
cdr3_aa: CASSIEVGRLYEQYF
cdr3_nt: TGTGCCAGTAGTATAGAGGTGGGTCGACTCTACGAGCAGTACTTC

j_call: TRBJ2-3
v_call: TRBV27
clone_size: NA
d_call: TRBD2
cdr3_aa: CASGGLAGRTDTQYF
cdr3_nt: TGTGCCAGCGGAGGACTAGCGGGACGCACAGATACGCAGTATTTT

j_call: TRBJ2-7
v_call: TRBV5-8
clone_size: NA
d_call: TRBD1
cdr3_aa: CASRQTGVYEQYF
cdr3_nt: TGTGCCAGCAGGCAAACAGGGGTCTACGAGCAGTACTTC

j_call: TRBJ1-3
v_call: TRBV19
clone_size: NA
d_call: NA
cdr3_aa: CASSSRSSGNTIYF
cdr3_nt: TGTGCCAGTAGTTCCCGAAGCTCTGGAAACACCATATATTTT

j_call: TRBJ2-3
v_call: TRBV29-1
clone_size: NA
d_call: TRBD2
cdr3_aa: CSVEGGLALGTDTQYF
cdr3_nt: TGCAGCGTTGAAGGGGGACTAGCGCTGGGCACAGATACGCAGTATTTT

j_call: TRBJ1-1
v_call: TRBV27
clone_size: NA
d_call: NA
cdr3_aa: CASSLQGVMNTEAFF
cdr3_nt: TGTGCCAGCAGCCTACAGGGAGTCATGAACACTGAAGCTTTCTTT

j_call: TRBJ1-1
v_call: TRBV19
clone_size: NA
d_call: TRBD1
cdr3_aa: CASSAEGTGLGYTEAFF
cdr3_nt: TGTGCCAGTAGTGCCGAGGGGACAGGATTAGGGTACACTGAAGCTTTCTTT

j_call: TRBJ1-2
v_call: TRBV6-1
clone_size: NA
d_call: NA
cdr3_aa: CASSTFSYGYTF
cdr3_nt: TGTGCCAGCAGTACTTTTTCCTATGGCTACACCTTC

j_call: TRBJ1-1
v_call: TRBV5-1
clone_size: NA
d_call: NA
cdr3_aa: CASSSLRGGHTEAFF
cdr3_nt: TGCGCCAGCAGCTCCTTACGCGGGGGCCACACTGAAGCTTTCTTT

j_call: TRBJ2-3
v_call: TRBV28
clone_size: once
d_call: NA
cdr3_aa: CASSYTGPEGNTQYF
cdr3_nt: TGTGCCAGCAGTTATACGGGGCCTGAGGGAAATACGCAGTATTTT

j_call: TRBJ2-1
v_call: TRBV7-3
clone_size: NA
d_call: TRBD2
cdr3_aa: CASSLRLAGGNEQFF
cdr3_nt: TGTGCCAGCAGCTTAAGACTAGCGGGAGGGAATGAGCAGTTCTTC

j_call: TRBJ2-7
v_call: TRBV5-4
clone_size: NA
d_call: TRBD2
cdr3_aa: CASSQSSGSSYEQYF
cdr3_nt: TGTGCCAGCAGCCAAAGTAGCGGGAGCTCCTACGAGCAGTACTTC

j_call: TRBJ1-1
v_call: TRBV5-1
clone_size: NA
d_call: NA
cdr3_aa: CASTLDGGAPEAFF
cdr3_nt: TGCGCCAGCACCCTTGACGGCGGAGCTCCTGAAGCTTTCTTT

j_call: TRBJ2-7
v_call: TRBV19
clone_size: many
d_call: NA
cdr3_aa: CASRRQVASYEQYF
cdr3_nt: TGTGCCAGTCGTCGACAGGTTGCCTCCTACGAGCAGTACTTC

j_call: TRBJ2-5
v_call: TRBV7-2
clone_size: NA
d_call: NA
cdr3_aa: CASSLRSGEETQYF
cdr3_nt: TGTGCCAGCAGCTTAAGGTCAGGGGAAGAGACCCAGTACTTC

j_call: TRBJ2-7
v_call: TRBV4-2
clone_size: NA
d_call: TRBD1
cdr3_aa: CASSQSWDSSYEQYF
cdr3_nt: TGTGCCAGCAGCCAAAGCTGGGACAGCTCCTACGAGCAGTACTTC

j_call: TRBJ2-1
v_call: TRBV5-1
clone_size: NA
d_call: NA
cdr3_aa: CASSLGSGYYNEQFF
cdr3_nt: TGCGCCAGCAGCTTAGGGTCAGGCTACTACAATGAGCAGTTCTTC

j_call: TRBJ2-1
v_call: TRBV14
clone_size: NA
d_call: TRBD1
cdr3_aa: CASSQIRTGIMEQFF
cdr3_nt: TGTGCCAGCAGCCAGATTCGGACAGGAATAATGGAGCAGTTCTTC

j_call: TRBJ1-1
v_call: TRBV15
clone_size: NA
d_call: NA
cdr3_aa: CATSRERGGETEAFF
cdr3_nt: TGTGCCACCAGCAGAGAGCGGGGGGGAGAGACTGAAGCTTTCTTT

j_call: TRBJ1-1
v_call: TRBV2
clone_size: few
d_call: NA
cdr3_aa: CAIQGGVGNTEAFF
cdr3_nt: TGTGCCATCCAAGGGGGGGTAGGGAACACTGAAGCTTTCTTT

j_call: TRBJ2-2
v_call: TRBV6-1
clone_size: NA
d_call: TRBD1
cdr3_aa: CASSKTGEYHGELFF
cdr3_nt: TGTGCCAGCAGTAAGACAGGGGAATATCACGGGGAGCTGTTTTTT

j_call: TRBJ2-7
v_call: TRBV7-8
clone_size: NA
d_call: NA
cdr3_aa: CASSLGLTSYEQYF
cdr3_nt: TGTGCCAGCAGCTTAGGACTAACCTCCTACGAGCAGTACTTC

j_call: TRBJ2-5
v_call: TRBV9
clone_size: few
d_call: TRBD2
cdr3_aa: CASNLGLAGGGETQYF
cdr3_nt: TGTGCCAGCAACCTGGGACTAGCGGGAGGGGGAGAGACCCAGTACTTC

j_call: TRBJ1-1
v_call: TRBV9
clone_size: NA
d_call: NA
cdr3_aa: CASSVGDDNRYRSTEAFF
cdr3_nt: TGTGCCAGCAGCGTAGGGGATGACAATAGATACCGTTCCACTGAAGCTTTCTTT

j_call: TRBJ2-3
v_call: TRBV19
clone_size: NA
d_call: NA
cdr3_aa: CASSMRADTQYF
cdr3_nt: TGTGCCAGTAGTATGCGGGCAGATACGCAGTATTTT

j_call: TRBJ1-2
v_call: TRBV10-3
clone_size: NA
d_call: TRBD1
cdr3_aa: CAISESTGGHYGYTF
cdr3_nt: TGTGCCATCAGTGAGTCAACAGGGGGCCACTATGGCTACACCTTC

j_call: TRBJ2-7
v_call: TRBV9
clone_size: NA
d_call: TRBD2
cdr3_aa: CASSVAPSGRGSPYEQYF
cdr3_nt: TGTGCCAGCAGCGTAGCCCCTTCGGGGAGGGGTTCACCCTACGAGCAGTACTTC

j_call: TRBJ2-7
v_call: TRBV5-1
clone_size: NA
d_call: TRBD1
cdr3_aa: CASSLRQGAPLDEQYF
cdr3_nt: TGCGCCAGCAGCCTAAGACAGGGGGCGCCTCTGGACGAGCAGTACTTC

j_call: TRBJ2-5
v_call: TRBV11-2
clone_size: few
d_call: NA
cdr3_aa: CASSRQALETQYF
cdr3_nt: TGTGCCAGCAGCCGACAGGCTCTAGAGACCCAGTACTTC

j_call: TRBJ2-5
v_call: TRBV9
clone_size: NA
d_call: TRBD2
cdr3_aa: CASSVGTSGIQETQYF
cdr3_nt: TGTGCCAGCAGCGTAGGAACTAGCGGGATTCAAGAGACCCAGTACTTC

j_call: TRBJ1-1
v_call: TRBV10-2
clone_size: few
d_call: NA
cdr3_aa: CASSRMGVNTEAFF
cdr3_nt: TGCGCCAGCAGCCGGATGGGGGTGAACACTGAAGCTTTCTTT

j_call: TRBJ1-1
v_call: TRBV28
clone_size: NA
d_call: NA
cdr3_aa: CASSLGMNTEAFF
cdr3_nt: TGTGCCAGCAGTTTAGGGATGAACACTGAAGCTTTCTTT

j_call: TRBJ2-7
v_call: TRBV28
clone_size: NA
d_call: NA
cdr3_aa: CASSSRDPSSYEQYF
cdr3_nt: TGTGCCAGCAGCTCCCGGGACCCAAGCTCCTACGAGCAGTACTTC

j_call: TRBJ1-4
v_call: TRBV5-6
clone_size: NA
d_call: NA
cdr3_aa: CASSQGYNEKLFF
cdr3_nt: TGTGCCAGCAGCCAGGGATACAATGAAAAACTGTTTTTT

j_call: TRBJ1-5
v_call: TRBV28
clone_size: few
d_call: TRBD1
cdr3_aa: CASSGIGTGSIQPQHF
cdr3_nt: TGTGCCAGCAGTGGAATAGGGACAGGGTCGATTCAGCCCCAGCATTTT

j_call: TRBJ2-3
v_call: TRBV18
clone_size: NA
d_call: NA
cdr3_aa: CASSLLDNTDTQYF
cdr3_nt: TGTGCCAGCTCACTCTTGGACAACACAGATACGCAGTATTTT

j_call: TRBJ1-5
v_call: TRBV4-1
clone_size: NA
d_call: NA
cdr3_aa: CASSQGTQGHQPQHF
cdr3_nt: TGCGCCAGCAGCCAAGGGACCCAGGGACATCAGCCCCAGCATTTT

j_call: TRBJ2-5
v_call: TRBV21-1
clone_size: many
d_call: NA
cdr3_aa: CASSPSRGLETQYF
cdr3_nt: TGTGCCAGCAGCCCCTCGAGGGGATTAGAGACCCAGTACTTC

j_call: TRBJ1-1
v_call: TRBV5-1
clone_size: NA
d_call: NA
cdr3_aa: CASSLAGARRDTEAFF
cdr3_nt: TGCGCCAGCAGCTTGGCAGGGGCGCGGAGGGACACTGAAGCTTTCTTT

j_call: TRBJ2-7
v_call: TRBV11-2
clone_size: once
d_call: TRBD1
cdr3_aa: CASSSDRLYEQYF
cdr3_nt: TGTGCCAGCAGCTCGGACAGGCTTTACGAGCAGTACTTC

j_call: TRBJ1-5
v_call: TRBV18
clone_size: NA
d_call: NA
cdr3_aa: CASSPIRQAGSNQPQHF
cdr3_nt: TGTGCCAGCTCACCAATCAGACAGGCGGGTAGCAATCAGCCCCAGCATTTT

j_call: TRBJ1-2
v_call: TRBV29-1
clone_size: NA
d_call: NA
cdr3_aa: CSVAGDYYGYTF
cdr3_nt: TGCAGCGTTGCAGGGGACTACTATGGCTACACCTTC

j_call: TRBJ2-2
v_call: TRBV27
clone_size: few
d_call: NA
cdr3_aa: CASSFSYRNTGELFF
cdr3_nt: TGTGCCAGCAGTTTTTCGTACAGGAACACCGGGGAGCTGTTTTTT

j_call: TRBJ2-7
v_call: TRBV6-4
clone_size: NA
d_call: NA
cdr3_aa: CASSDPRDGRYEQYF
cdr3_nt: TGTGCCAGCAGTGACCCCCGGGACGGACGCTACGAGCAGTACTTC

j_call: TRBJ2-7
v_call: TRBV10-3
clone_size: NA
d_call: TRBD1
cdr3_aa: CAIRPGTGENNEQYF
cdr3_nt: TGTGCCATCAGACCCGGGACAGGGGAAAACAACGAGCAGTACTTC